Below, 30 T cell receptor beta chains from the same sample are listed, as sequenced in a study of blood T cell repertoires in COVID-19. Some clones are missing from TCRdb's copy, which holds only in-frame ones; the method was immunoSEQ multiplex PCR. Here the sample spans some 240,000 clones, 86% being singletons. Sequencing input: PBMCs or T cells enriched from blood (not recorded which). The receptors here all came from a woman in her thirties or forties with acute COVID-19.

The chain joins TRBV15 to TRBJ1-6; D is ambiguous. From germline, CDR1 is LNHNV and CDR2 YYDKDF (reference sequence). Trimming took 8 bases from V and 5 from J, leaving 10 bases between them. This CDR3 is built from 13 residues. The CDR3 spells CATARSNNSPLHF. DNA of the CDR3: TGTGCCACCGCCAGGTCCAATAATTCACCCCTCCACTTT.

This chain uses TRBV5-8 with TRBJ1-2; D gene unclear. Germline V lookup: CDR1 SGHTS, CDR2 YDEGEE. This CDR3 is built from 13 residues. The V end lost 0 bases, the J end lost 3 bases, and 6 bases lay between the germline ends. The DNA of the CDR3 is TGTGCCAGCAGCTTGGCCTCAGACTATGGCTACACCTTC. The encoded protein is CASSLASDYGYTF.

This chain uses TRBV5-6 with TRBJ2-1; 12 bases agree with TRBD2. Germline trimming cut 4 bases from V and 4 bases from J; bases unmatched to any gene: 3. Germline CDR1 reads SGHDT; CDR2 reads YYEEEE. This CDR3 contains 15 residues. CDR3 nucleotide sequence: TGTGCCAGCAGCCCTGGACTAGCGGGGTACAATGAGCAGTTCTTC. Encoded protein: CASSPGLAGYNEQFF. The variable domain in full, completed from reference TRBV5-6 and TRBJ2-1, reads DAGVTQSPTHLIKTRGQQVTLRCSPKSGHDTVSWYQQALGQGPQFIFQYYEEEERQRGNFPDRFSGHQFPNYSSELNVNALLLGDSALYLCASSPGLAGYNEQFFGPGTRLTVL.

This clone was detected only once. CDR3 nucleotide sequence: TGTGCCAGTAGTAGCTCAGTTTTCTCCTACGAGCAGTACTTC. It encodes CASSSSVFSYEQYF. The rearrangement uses TRBV19 and TRBJ2-7; D unresolved. Between the trimmed V and J ends, which lost 4 bases and 0 bases, there was a span of 10 bases. In germline, CDR1 is LNHDA, CDR2 SQIVND (reference sequence). This CDR3 region has 14 residues.

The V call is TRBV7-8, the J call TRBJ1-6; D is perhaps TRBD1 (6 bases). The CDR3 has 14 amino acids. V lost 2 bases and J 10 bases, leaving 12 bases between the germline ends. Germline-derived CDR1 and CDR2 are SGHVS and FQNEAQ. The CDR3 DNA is TGTGCCAGCAGCTTAAGGGGGGGCTTGTCACCCCTCCACTTT. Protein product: CASSLRGGLSPLHF.

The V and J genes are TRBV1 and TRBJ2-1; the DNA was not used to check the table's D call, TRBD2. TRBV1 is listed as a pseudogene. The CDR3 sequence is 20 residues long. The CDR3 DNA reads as TGCACCAGCAGCCAAGTATCGCGACTAGCGGAAGTCGGGTTGATCAATGAGCAGTTCTTC. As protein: CTSSQVSRLAEVGLINEQFF.

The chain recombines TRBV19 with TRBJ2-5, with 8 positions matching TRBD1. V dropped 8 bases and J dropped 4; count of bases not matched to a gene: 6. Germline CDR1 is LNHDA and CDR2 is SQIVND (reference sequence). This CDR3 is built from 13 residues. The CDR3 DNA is TGTGCCAGTGGTTCACAGGGGGGAGAGACCCAGTACTTC. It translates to CASGSQGGETQYF.

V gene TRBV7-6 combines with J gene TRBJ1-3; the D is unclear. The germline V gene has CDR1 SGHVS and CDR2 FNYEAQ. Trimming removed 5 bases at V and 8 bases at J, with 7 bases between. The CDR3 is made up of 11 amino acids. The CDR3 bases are TGTGCCAGCAGCCGCGGGGACACCATATATTTT. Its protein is CASSRGDTIYF.

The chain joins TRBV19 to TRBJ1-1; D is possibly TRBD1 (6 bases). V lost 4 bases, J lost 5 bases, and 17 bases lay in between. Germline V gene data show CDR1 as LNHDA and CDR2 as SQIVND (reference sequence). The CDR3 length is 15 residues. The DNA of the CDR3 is TGTGCCAGTAGTACCCGGACAGAAAGGGTGACTGAAGCTTTCTTT. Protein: CASSTRTERVTEAFF.

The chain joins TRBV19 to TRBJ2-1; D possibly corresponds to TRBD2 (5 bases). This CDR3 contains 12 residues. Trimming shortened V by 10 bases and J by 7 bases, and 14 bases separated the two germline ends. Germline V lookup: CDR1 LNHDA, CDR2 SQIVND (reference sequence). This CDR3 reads CATQARGNEQFF. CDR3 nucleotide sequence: TGTGCCACCCAAGCAAGAGGGAATGAGCAGTTCTTC.

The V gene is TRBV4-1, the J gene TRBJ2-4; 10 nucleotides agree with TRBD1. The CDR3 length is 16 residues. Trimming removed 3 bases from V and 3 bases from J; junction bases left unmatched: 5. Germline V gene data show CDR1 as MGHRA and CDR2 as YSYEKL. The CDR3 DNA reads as TGCGCCAGCAGCCATAGACAGGGGGCGGACAAAAACATTCAGTACTTC. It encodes CASSHRQGADKNIQYF.

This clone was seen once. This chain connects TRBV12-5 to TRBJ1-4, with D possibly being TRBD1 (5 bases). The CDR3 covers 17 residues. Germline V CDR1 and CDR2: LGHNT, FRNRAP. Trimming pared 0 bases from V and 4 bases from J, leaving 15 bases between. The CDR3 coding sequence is TGTGCTAGTGGTTTGGTACAAGGGGAAGGCGTTAATGAAAAACTGTTTTTT. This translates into CASGLVQGEGVNEKLFF.

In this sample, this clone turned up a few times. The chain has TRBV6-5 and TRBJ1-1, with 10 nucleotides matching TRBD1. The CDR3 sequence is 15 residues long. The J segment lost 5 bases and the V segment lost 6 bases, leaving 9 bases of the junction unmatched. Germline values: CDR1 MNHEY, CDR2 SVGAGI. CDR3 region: CASRDQDRGVTEAFF. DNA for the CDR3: TGTGCCAGCAGGGACCAGGACAGGGGGGTAACTGAAGCTTTCTTT.

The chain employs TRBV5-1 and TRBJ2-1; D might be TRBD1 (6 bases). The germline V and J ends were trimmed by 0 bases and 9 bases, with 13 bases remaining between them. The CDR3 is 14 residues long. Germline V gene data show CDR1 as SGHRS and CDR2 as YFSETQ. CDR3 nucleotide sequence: TGCGCCAGCAGCTTGGGACTGCTAGGGGGTGAGCAGTTCTTC. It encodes CASSLGLLGGEQFF.

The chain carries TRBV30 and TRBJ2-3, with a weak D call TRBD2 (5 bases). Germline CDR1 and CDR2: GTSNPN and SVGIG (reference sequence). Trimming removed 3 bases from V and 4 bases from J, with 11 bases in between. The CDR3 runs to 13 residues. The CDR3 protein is CAWRSGSPDTQYF. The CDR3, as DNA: TGTGCCTGGAGGAGCGGTAGCCCAGATACGCAGTATTTT.

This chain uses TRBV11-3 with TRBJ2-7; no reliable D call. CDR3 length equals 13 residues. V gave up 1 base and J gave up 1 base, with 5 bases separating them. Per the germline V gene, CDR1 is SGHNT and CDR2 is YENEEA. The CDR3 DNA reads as TGTGCCAGCAGCTTAGGCGCATCCTACGAGCAGTACTTC. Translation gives CASSLGASYEQYF.

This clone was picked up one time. CDR3: CASSKERRGAPYEQYF. CDR3 in DNA: TGTGCCAGCAGCAAAGAAAGGAGGGGCGCACCCTACGAGCAGTACTTC. This chain links TRBV21-1 with TRBJ2-7; the table calls TRBD2, which could not be checked here. TRBV21-1 is labeled a pseudogene. The CDR3 runs 16 residues.

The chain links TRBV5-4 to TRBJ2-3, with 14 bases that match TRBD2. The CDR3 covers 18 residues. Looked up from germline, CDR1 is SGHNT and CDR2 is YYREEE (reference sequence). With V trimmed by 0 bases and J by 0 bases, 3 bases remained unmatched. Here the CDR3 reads CASSLGGTSGGSTDTQYF. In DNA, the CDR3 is TGTGCCAGCAGCTTGGGAGGGACTAGCGGGGGAAGCACAGATACGCAGTATTTT.

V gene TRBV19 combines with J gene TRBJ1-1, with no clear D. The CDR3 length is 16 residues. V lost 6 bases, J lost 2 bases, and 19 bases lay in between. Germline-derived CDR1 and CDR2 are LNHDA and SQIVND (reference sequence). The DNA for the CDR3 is TGTGCCAGTAGCCCAAAGCAGAGGCTCTTTAACACTGAAGCTTTCTTT. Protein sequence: CASSPKQRLFNTEAFF.

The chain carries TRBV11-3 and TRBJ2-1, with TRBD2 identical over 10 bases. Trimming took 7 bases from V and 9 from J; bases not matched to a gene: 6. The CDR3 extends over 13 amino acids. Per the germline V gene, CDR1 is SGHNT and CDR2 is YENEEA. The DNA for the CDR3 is TGTGCCAGCATGCGGACTAGCGGTATTGAGCAGTTCTTC. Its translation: CASMRTSGIEQFF. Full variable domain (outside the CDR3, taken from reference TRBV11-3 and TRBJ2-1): EAGVVQSPRYKIIEKKQPVAFWCNPISGHNTLYWYLQNLGQGPELLIRYENEEAVDDSQLPKDRFSAERLKGVDSTLKIQPAELGDSAVYLCASMRTSGIEQFFGPGTRLTVL.

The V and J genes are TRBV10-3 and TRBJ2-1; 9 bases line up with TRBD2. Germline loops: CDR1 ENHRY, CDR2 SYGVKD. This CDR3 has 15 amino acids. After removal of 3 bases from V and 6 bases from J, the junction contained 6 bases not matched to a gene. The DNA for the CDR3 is TGTGCCATCAGTGACTCGGGACTAGCTAGCAATGAGCAGTTCTTC. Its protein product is CAISDSGLASNEQFF.

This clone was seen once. The CDR3 nucleotides are TGTGCCAGCTCACCATCGGGCTATGGCTACACCTTC. This gives the protein CASSPSGYGYTF. The V and J genes are TRBV18 and TRBJ1-2; no clear D. Per germline, CDR1 KGHSH and CDR2 LQKENI. Trimming removed 2 bases from V and 4 bases from J, with 5 bases in between. This CDR3 spans 12 amino acids.

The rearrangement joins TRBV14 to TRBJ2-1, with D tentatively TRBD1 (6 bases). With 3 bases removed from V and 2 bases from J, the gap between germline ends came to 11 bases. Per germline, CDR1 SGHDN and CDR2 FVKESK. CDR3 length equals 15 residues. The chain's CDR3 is CASSHRRTAYNEQFF. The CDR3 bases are TGTGCCAGCAGCCACAGACGGACAGCCTACAATGAGCAGTTCTTC.

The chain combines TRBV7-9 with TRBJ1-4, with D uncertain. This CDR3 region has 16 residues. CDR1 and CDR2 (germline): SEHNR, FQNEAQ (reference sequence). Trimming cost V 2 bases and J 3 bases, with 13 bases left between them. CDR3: CASSLPSTGSNEKLFF. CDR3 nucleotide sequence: TGTGCCAGCAGCTTACCCTCAACGGGGTCTAATGAAAAACTGTTTTTT.

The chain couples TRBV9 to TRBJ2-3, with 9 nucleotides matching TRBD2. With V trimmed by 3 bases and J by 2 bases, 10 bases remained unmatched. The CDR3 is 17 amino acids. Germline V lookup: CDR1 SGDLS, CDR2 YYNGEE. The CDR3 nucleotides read TGTGCCAGCAGCGCCCATAGGACTAGCGAAACCACAGATACGCAGTATTTT. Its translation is CASSAHRTSETTDTQYF.

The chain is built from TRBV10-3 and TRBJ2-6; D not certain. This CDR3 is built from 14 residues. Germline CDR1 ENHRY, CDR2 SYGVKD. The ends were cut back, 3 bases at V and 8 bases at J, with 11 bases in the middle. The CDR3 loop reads CAISDSTGSNVLTF. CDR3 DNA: TGTGCCATCAGTGACTCGACCGGGTCCAACGTCCTGACTTTC.

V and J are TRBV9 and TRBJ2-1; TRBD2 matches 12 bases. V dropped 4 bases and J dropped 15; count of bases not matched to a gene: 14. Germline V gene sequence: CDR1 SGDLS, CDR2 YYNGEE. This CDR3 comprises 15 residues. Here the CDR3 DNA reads TGTGCCAGCAGCCCGGGGACTAGCGGGCAAGGCTATCTGTTCTTC. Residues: CASSPGTSGQGYLFF.

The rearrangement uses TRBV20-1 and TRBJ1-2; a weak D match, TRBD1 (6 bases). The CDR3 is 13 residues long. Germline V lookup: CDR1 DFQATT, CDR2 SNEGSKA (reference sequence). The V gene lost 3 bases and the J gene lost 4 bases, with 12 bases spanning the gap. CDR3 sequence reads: CSASATGSYGYTF. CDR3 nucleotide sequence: TGCAGTGCTAGTGCTACAGGGAGCTATGGCTACACCTTC.

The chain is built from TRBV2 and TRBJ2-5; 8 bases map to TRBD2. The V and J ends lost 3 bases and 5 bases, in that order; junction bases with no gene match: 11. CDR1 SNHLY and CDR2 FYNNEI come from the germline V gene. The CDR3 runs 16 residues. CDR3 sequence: CASSEGISGIGETQYF. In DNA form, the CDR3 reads TGTGCCAGCAGTGAGGGTATTAGCGGGATCGGGGAGACCCAGTACTTC.

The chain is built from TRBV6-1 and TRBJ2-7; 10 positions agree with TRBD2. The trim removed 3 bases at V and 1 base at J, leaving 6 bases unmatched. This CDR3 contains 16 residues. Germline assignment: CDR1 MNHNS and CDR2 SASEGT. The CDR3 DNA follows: TGTGCCAGCAGTGAGGAGCGGGAGGGCCTTTCCTACGAGCAGTACTTC. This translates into CASSEEREGLSYEQYF.